A selection of T cell receptor beta chains follows, all from one sample in a study of identical twins. TCRdb re-called the 5' RACE reads with MiXCR, one entry per CDR3 protein. The repertoire has under 350,000 distinct CDR3 sequences, 7.5% to 9.5% of them found once; the top ten carry roughly 6.8%. These data also featured in a second study, about yellow fever vaccine responses in identical twins.

Specimen: CD8+ T cells sorted from blood. These receptors were collected from a woman in her late teens or twenties in good health. Both conserved end residues are part of each CDR3. D genes are given only for firm matches. Some rows mark clone size as missing; the rest say once, few, many or name a class of expanded clone.

TRBJ2-7 | many | 16 | TRBV6-1 | TRBD1 | TGTGCCAGCAGTCCCTCCGGGACAGGGGCGTCCTACGAGCAGTACTTC | CASSPSGTGASYEQYF
TRBJ2-2 | many | 14 | TRBV5-1 | - | TGCGCCAGCAAGGATAGAGATAACACCGGGGAGCTGTTTTTT | CASKDRDNTGELFF
TRBJ2-3 | few | 13 | TRBV6-5 | - | TGTGCCAGCAGTTACATGGCCGGGGATACGCAGTATTTT | CASSYMAGDTQYF
TRBJ2-5 | - | 15 | TRBV28 | TRBD1 | TGTGCCAGCAGTCCAACGGGACAGGCTCAAGAGACCCAGTACTTC | CASSPTGQAQETQYF
TRBJ2-7 | - | 12 | TRBV7-9 | - | TGTGCCAGCAGCTCCCCCGCGAGGATCCCGTACTTC | CASSSPARIPYF
TRBJ2-7 | - | 16 | TRBV4-2 | TRBD2 | TGTGCCAGCAGCCAAGTGGGGACTAGCGGTGCCTACGAGCAGTACTTC | CASSQVGTSGAYEQYF
TRBJ2-7 | few | 16 | TRBV7-2 | TRBD2 | TGTGCCAGCAGCTTTTACGGGCGGGAGAATAACTACGAGCAGTACTTC | CASSFYGRENNYEQYF
TRBJ2-3 | - | 16 | TRBV7-9 | TRBD2 | TGTGCCAGCAGCTCTCAACTAGCGGGGTTCACAGATACGCAGTATTTT | CASSSQLAGFTDTQYF
TRBJ2-7 | - | 14 | TRBV20-1 | TRBD2 | TGCAGTGCTAGTTTAGCTAGCGGGAGGCTCGAGCAGTACTTC | CSASLASGRLEQYF
TRBJ2-7 | few | 12 | TRBV7-9 | - | TGTGCCAGCAGAGGACACGGCTACGAGCAGTACTTC | CASRGHGYEQYF
TRBJ1-2 | many | 12 | TRBV27 | - | TGTGCCAGTTGGGCAGGGGACTATGGCTACACCTTC | CASWAGDYGYTF
TRBJ2-2 | many | 15 | TRBV12-3/TRBV12-4 | TRBD1 | TGTGCCAGCAGCCAATACAGGGGCTACACCGGGGAGCTGTTTTTT | CASSQYRGYTGELFF
TRBJ2-1 | many | 11 | TRBV10-3 | - | TGTGCCATCAGTGAGTACAATGAGCAGTTCTTC | CAISEYNEQFF
TRBJ2-3 | many | 14 | TRBV12-3/TRBV12-4 | - | TGTGCCAGCAGTTTGCTTGGGGGCACAGATACGCAGTATTTT | CASSLLGGTDTQYF
TRBJ2-6 | few | 15 | TRBV7-9 | - | TGTGCCAGCAGCTTCCCGTCCTCTGGGGCCAACGTCCTGACTTTC | CASSFPSSGANVLTF